This T cell receptor beta chain was identified in a study of T-cell memory formation after mild COVID-19. Study conclusions and caveats: Clones which contracted sat mainly in CM and EM if CD4+, and in EMRA if CD8+.

The table lists this clonotype with a few counts. Its matching antigen is unknown. Each CDR3 protein gets one entry after TCRdb re-called the 5' RACE reads with MiXCR. The repertoire has some 200,000 distinct CDR3 sequences, roughly 10% of them found once; the top ten carry 3.5% to 4%. This CDR3 region has 16 residues. From germline, CDR1 is SGDLS and CDR2 YYNGEE. Trimming cost V 1 base and J 7 bases, with 18 bases left between them. This chain links TRBV9 with TRBJ2-1; D may be TRBD1 (6 bases). Sequenced sample: PBMCs or a T cell subset sorted from them (not recorded which). This receptor was obtained from a man aged 18 to 29 who had mild COVID-19 (a few samples of this study predate the infection). Cell type and time point are not known. The CDR3 bases are TGTGCCAGCAGCGTATTGGGGAACCAACAGGGAAATGAGCAGTTCTTC. Its protein product is CASSVLGNQQGNEQFF.